This T cell receptor (beta chain) was identified during a study of cytotoxic CD8 clonotypes in ibrutinib-treated CLL. The TCR beta libraries used about 2 micrograms of genomic DNA that came from cryopreserved PBMCs. Remarks on this clone: Its antigen is still unknown.

Trimming cost V 3 bases and J 7 bases; bases outside gene matches: 11. The germline CDR1 and CDR2 sequences are SEHNR and FQNEAQ (reference sequence). CDR3 length: 16 residues. Whole-study findings and limits: Clonality increased at ibrutinib response, then returned toward baseline at progression.

Here immunoSEQ multiplex PCR was the method, and the copy in TCRdb shows in-frame clones only, minus some. This table has 55,000 to 60,000 clones, 50% to 70% appearing once. This rearrangement joins TRBV7-9 to TRBJ2-1; 8 nucleotides agree with TRBD2. The specimen was PBMCs, collected at disease progression, from a patient treated with ibrutinib. The receptor was derived from a human donor with chronic lymphocytic leukemia. The CDR3 spells CASSFLREAPRNEQFF. CDR3 DNA sequence: TGTGCCAGCAGCTTTCTGCGGGAGGCCCCCAGGAATGAGCAGTTCTTC.